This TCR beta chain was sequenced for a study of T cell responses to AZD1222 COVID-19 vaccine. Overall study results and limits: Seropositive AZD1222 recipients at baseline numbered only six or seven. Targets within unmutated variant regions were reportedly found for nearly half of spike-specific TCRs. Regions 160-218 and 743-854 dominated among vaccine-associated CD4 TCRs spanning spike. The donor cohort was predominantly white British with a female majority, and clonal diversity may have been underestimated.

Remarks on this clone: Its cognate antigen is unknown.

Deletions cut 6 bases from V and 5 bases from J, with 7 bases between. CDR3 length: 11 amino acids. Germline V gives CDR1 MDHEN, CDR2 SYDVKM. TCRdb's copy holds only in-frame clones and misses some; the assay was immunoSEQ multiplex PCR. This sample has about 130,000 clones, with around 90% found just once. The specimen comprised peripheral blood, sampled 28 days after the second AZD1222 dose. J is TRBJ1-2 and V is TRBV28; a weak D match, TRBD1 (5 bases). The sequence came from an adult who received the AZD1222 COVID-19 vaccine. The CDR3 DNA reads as TGTGCCAGCAGCAGGGCGTATGGCTACACCTTC. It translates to CASSRAYGYTF.